The 25 T cell receptor beta chains listed next were all sequenced from one sample in a study of shared clonotypes between healthy human individuals. Produced via immunoSEQ multiplex PCR; TCRdb's table is partial and in-frame only. There are over a million clones in the sample; 75% to 85% occur only once, and more than 0.5% lies in the top ten. The source material was memory CD4+ T cells from PBMCs. Subset given: CD45RA-negative fraction. These TCRs come from a man aged 18-30 years in good health. Some clones in this sample may be carry-over from other donors' samples.

The chain joins TRBV7-2 to TRBJ2-5; 9 bases line up with TRBD2. The CDR3 sequence is 15 residues long. Trimming removed 5 bases from V and 5 bases from J; junction bases left unmatched: 9. In germline, CDR1 is SGHTA, CDR2 FQGNSA. The chain's CDR3 is CASSEGLAPLETQYF. In DNA form, the CDR3 reads TGTGCCAGCAGCGAGGGACTAGCTCCTCTCGAGACCCAGTACTTC.

The chain has TRBV5-1 and TRBJ2-1, with D possibly TRBD2 on 6 matching bases. CDR1 and CDR2 from the germline V gene are SGHRS and YFSETQ. The length of the CDR3 is 16 residues. V gave up 4 bases and J gave up 0 bases, with 14 bases separating them. CDR3: CASSPSSGSSYNEQFF. The CDR3 DNA follows: TGCGCCAGCAGCCCCTCGTCCGGGAGCTCCTACAATGAGCAGTTCTTC.

The V and J genes are TRBV5-4 and TRBJ1-2, with D possibly TRBD1 on 5 matching bases. CDR3 length equals 13 residues. Trimming left V 4 bases short and J 7 bases short, with 14 bases between. Germline V lookup: CDR1 SGHNT, CDR2 YYREEE (reference sequence). The CDR3 DNA is TGTGCCAGCAGCCGGGGGGATGGGGGTGGCTACACCTTC. Its translation is CASSRGDGGGYTF.

The CDR3 protein is CATVGYTGELFF. The CDR3 nucleotides are TGTGCCACTGTGGGGTACACCGGGGAGCTGTTTTTT. The chain joins TRBV28 to TRBJ2-2; no firm D call. The CDR3 has 12 amino acids. V was pared by 10 bases and J by 3 bases, with 9 bases between. Germline V gives CDR1 MDHEN, CDR2 SYDVKM.

As for this clone: Since a much larger clone is just one base distant, this may be a read error. This same CDR3 is encoded by further DNA sequences in the sample. The genes are TRBV11-3 and TRBJ2-1; maybe TRBD2 (6 bases). CDR3 size: 16 residues. Germline assignment: CDR1 SGHNT and CDR2 YENEEA. Trimming took off 1 base at V and 2 bases at J, with 12 bases between the two ends. This chain's CDR3 is CASSLGSGKPYNEQFF. CDR3 nucleotide sequence: TGTGCCAGCAGCTTAGGTAGCGGAAAGCCCTACAATGAGCAGTTCTTC.

The genes are TRBV5-1 and TRBJ1-1, with unresolved D. V lost 4 bases to trimming and J lost 3 bases, with 16 bases between them. The CDR3 is 15 amino acids. Per the germline V gene, CDR1 is SGHRS and CDR2 is YFSETQ. CDR3 in amino acids: CASSPNIFRDTEAFF. The CDR3 nucleotides read TGCGCCAGCAGCCCGAACATCTTCCGGGACACTGAAGCTTTCTTT.

This clone was seen repeatedly, ten times or more. V gene TRBV12-5 combines with J gene TRBJ1-2; TRBD1 is a possible D gene (6 bases). The CDR3 totals 13 residues. The germline V gene has CDR1 LGHNT and CDR2 FRNRAP. V gave up 6 bases and J gave up 4 bases, with 12 bases separating them. DNA for the CDR3: TGTGCTAGTGGCATGGACAGTGCCTATGGCTACACCTTC. This encodes CASGMDSAYGYTF.

This chain joins TRBV5-4 and TRBJ2-2; D unclear. The CDR3 is 13 residues long. V was cut by 2 bases and J by 4 bases, with 6 bases left in between. The germline V gene encodes CDR1 SGHNT and CDR2 YYREEE (reference sequence). The CDR3 sequence is CASSFDSTGELFF. The CDR3 DNA reads TGTGCCAGCAGCTTCGATAGCACCGGGGAGCTGTTTTTT.

This clone came up once. The V call is TRBV7-6, the J call TRBJ2-7; 11 bases align to TRBD2. After removal of 5 bases from V and 1 base from J, the junction contained 7 bases not matched to a gene. CDR1 is SGHVS and CDR2 is FNYEAQ in the germline V gene. This CDR3 comprises 16 residues. The DNA of the CDR3 is TGTGCCAGCAGCAGAGGGACTAGCGGACAGTCCTACGAGCAGTACTTC. Protein sequence: CASSRGTSGQSYEQYF.

The J gene is TRBJ2-1, the V gene TRBV11-2; the D gene is possibly TRBD1 (6 bases). CDR1 is SGHAT, CDR2 FQNNGV, per germline. V was cut by 7 bases and J by 0 bases, with 13 bases left in between. The CDR3 consists of 15 residues. The CDR3 here is CASTIGGSSYNEQFF. CDR3 bases: TGTGCCAGCACAATAGGGGGTAGCTCCTACAATGAGCAGTTCTTC.

The rearrangement joins TRBV4-2 to TRBJ2-6; TRBD1 is a possible D gene (7 bases). The germline gives CDR1 LGHNA, CDR2 YNFKEQ. The length of the CDR3 is 19 residues. The V and J ends lost 3 bases and 0 bases respectively, with 18 bases between them. CDR3 coding DNA: TGTGCCAGCAGCCATGTTTCGACAGGGACTCTCTCTGGGGCCAACGTCCTGACTTTC. Translating it yields CASSHVSTGTLSGANVLTF.

This chain joins TRBV7-3 and TRBJ2-3; D remains unclear. The CDR3 contains 16 residues. Trimming removed 5 bases from V and 0 bases from J, with 15 bases in between. Germline V CDR1 and CDR2: SGHTA, FQGTGA. The CDR3 spells CASSPTPSLSTDTQYF. In nucleotides, the CDR3 is TGTGCCAGCAGCCCCACCCCCTCACTTAGCACAGATACGCAGTATTTT.

Notes on this clone: A far larger clone is one base from this, pointing to a likely read error. The chain carries TRBV10-3 and TRBJ1-5; a weak D match, TRBD1 (5 bases). Between the trimmed V and J ends, which lost 0 bases and 2 bases, there was a span of 11 bases. CDR1 and CDR2 (germline): ENHRY, SYGVKD. This CDR3 comprises 16 residues. The CDR3 loop is CAISESPGRGNQPQHF. The DNA of the CDR3 is TGTGCCATCAGTGAGTCGCCGGGACGGGGCAATCAGCCCCAGCATTTT.

The table lists this clone with a count of one. The chain has TRBV10-2 and TRBJ2-1; D might be TRBD2 (6 bases). V lost 4 bases, J lost 2 bases, and 12 bases lay in between. Germline V gene data show CDR1 as WSHSY and CDR2 as SAAADI. This CDR3 is 15 amino acids long. This CDR3 reads CASSVLARTYNEQFF. Written as DNA, the CDR3 is TGCGCCAGCAGTGTCCTAGCGCGAACCTACAATGAGCAGTTCTTC.

The chain links TRBV4-2 to TRBJ2-2; TRBD1 agrees at 7 bases. This CDR3 is 18 amino acids long. The V gene's germline CDR1 is LGHNA and CDR2 YNFKEQ. The V gene end was trimmed by 4 bases and the J gene end by 0 bases; junction bases not matched to a gene: 11. The CDR3, as DNA: TGTGCCAGCAGCCTGGGGACAGCGTTTAAGACGAACACCGGGGAGCTGTTTTTT. It encodes CASSLGTAFKTNTGELFF.

The table lists this clone with a few counts. The V call is TRBV5-1, the J call TRBJ1-1, with D unresolved. Germline assignment: CDR1 SGHRS and CDR2 YFSETQ. Trimming shortened V by 0 bases and J by 1 base, and 10 bases separated the two germline ends. The CDR3 has 15 residues. This CDR3 is CASSLAVTKNTEAFF. CDR3 nucleotides: TGCGCCAGCAGCTTGGCCGTGACAAAGAACACTGAAGCTTTCTTT.

The gene calls are TRBV28 and TRBJ2-1; 7 bases line up with TRBD2. CDR3 size: 18 residues. The trim removed 3 bases at V and 0 bases at J, leaving 11 bases unmatched. Germline V gene data show CDR1 as MDHEN and CDR2 as SYDVKM. CDR3 in amino acids: CASSLRLHSGPSYNEQFF. The CDR3 DNA follows: TGTGCCAGCAGTTTGCGACTTCATAGCGGGCCCTCCTACAATGAGCAGTTCTTC.

CDR3 sequence: CASSIGQRGGAQYF. The CDR3 DNA follows: TGTGCCAGTAGTATCGGCCAACGTGGGGGAGCCCAGTACTTC. This chain uses TRBV19 with TRBJ2-5; D may correspond to TRBD1 or TRBD2 (5 bases each). Germline CDR1 and CDR2: LNHDA and SQIVND (reference sequence). Deletions cut 3 bases from V and 9 bases from J, with 17 bases between. This CDR3 has 14 residues. Combining the CDR3 with reference TRBV19 and TRBJ2-5 gives the whole variable domain DGGITQSPKYLFRKEGQNVTLSCEQNLNHDAMYWYRQDPGQGLRLIYYSQIVNDFQKGDIAEGYSVSREKKESFPLTVTSAQKNPTAFYLCASSIGQRGGAQYFGPGTRLLVL.

This clone was seen a single time. The sample has other DNA sequences that encode this CDR3 too. The chain is built from TRBV28 and TRBJ2-1, with no clear D. Germline V gene lookup returns CDR1 MDHEN and CDR2 SYDVKM. With 2 bases removed from V and 10 bases from J, the gap between germline ends came to 6 bases. The CDR3 extends over 11 amino acids. The CDR3 here is CASSLEGEQFF. The DNA for the CDR3 is TGTGCCAGCAGTTTAGAAGGAGAGCAGTTCTTC.

The rearrangement links TRBV2 to TRBJ2-7; 7 bases line up with TRBD1. Germline V gene lookup returns CDR1 SNHLY and CDR2 FYNNEI. V lost 5 bases and J lost 3; bases outside the gene matches: 7. This CDR3 spans 14 amino acids. The CDR3 sequence: CASSINRGLYEQYF. CDR3 DNA: TGTGCCAGCAGTATAAACAGGGGCCTCTACGAGCAGTACTTC.

CDR3 coding DNA: TGTGCCAGCAGCGCTGGGGCTAGCGGGAGATGGGTGGAGACCCAGTACTTC. It specifies CASSAGASGRWVETQYF. The chain recombines TRBV9 with TRBJ2-5; 10 bases agree with TRBD2. The V and J ends lost 3 bases and 5 bases, in that order; junction bases with no gene match: 13. Germline-derived CDR1 and CDR2 are SGDLS and YYNGEE. The length of the CDR3 is 17 residues.

This clone has only a few counts. Other DNA variants within this sample encode the same CDR3. The chain uses TRBV19 and TRBJ1-2, with D hard to call. The CDR3 runs 13 residues. The V gene lost 5 bases and the J gene lost 2 bases, with 9 bases spanning the gap. The germline V gene has CDR1 LNHDA and CDR2 SQIVND (reference sequence). The CDR3 protein is CASSRDKNYGYTF. The CDR3 nucleotides read TGTGCCAGTAGTCGAGACAAGAACTATGGCTACACCTTC. Complete variable domain (other parts from reference TRBV19 and TRBJ1-2): DGGITQSPKYLFRKEGQNVTLSCEQNLNHDAMYWYRQDPGQGLRLIYYSQIVNDFQKGDIAEGYSVSREKKESFPLTVTSAQKNPTAFYLCASSRDKNYGYTFGSGTRLTVV.

The chain joins TRBV11-2 to TRBJ2-5; 10 bases line up with TRBD2. V lost 5 bases and J lost 3; bases outside the gene matches: 6. The CDR3 loop spans 15 amino acids. Germline values: CDR1 SGHAT, CDR2 FQNNGV. The CDR3 bases are TGTGCCAGCAGCCCCCAGAGCGGGAGGGAAGAGACCCAGTACTTC. Residues: CASSPQSGREETQYF.

With regard to this clone: Since a much larger clone is just one base distant, this may be a read error. This chain links TRBV6-5 with TRBJ1-1; D possibly corresponds to TRBD1 (6 bases). V dropped 4 bases and J dropped 1 base, with 16 bases sitting between them. The germline CDR1 and CDR2 sequences are MNHEY and SVGAGI. The CDR3 loop spans 16 amino acids. The CDR3 here is CASSCRLDSRNTEAFF. The CDR3, as DNA: TGTGCCAGCAGTTGCCGATTGGACAGCAGGAACACTGAAGCTTTCTTT.

The rearrangement links TRBV28 to TRBJ1-5; 10 bases match TRBD1. This CDR3 region has 16 residues. Germline assignment: CDR1 MDHEN and CDR2 SYDVKM. V shed 4 bases, J shed 4 bases, and the junction held 7 bases outside the gene matches. Here the CDR3 DNA reads TGTGCCAGCAGTTCCCCTAGGACAGGGGGGAATCAGCCCCAGCATTTT. Translating gives CASSSPRTGGNQPQHF.